Here is one T cell receptor beta chain with its context. The antigen is unknown. These data come from a study of blood T cell dynamics during melanoma immunotherapy. Overall study: First-line therapy was either pembrolizumab or nivolumab with ipilimumab for metastatic melanoma. Study-wide results and caveats: Unlike progressors, later disease-control patients had W3 repertoires gaining clonality or diversity.

Time point given: pre-treatment baseline. One draw preceded checkpoint blockade; another followed its first cycle at week 3. Only in-frame clones appear in the TCRdb table, and some are missing; sequencing was by immunoSEQ multiplex PCR. The repertoire holds around 13,000 clones, about nine tenths seen once, with approximately 6.6% in the top ten. V lost 2 bases and J lost 7; bases outside the gene matches: 9. Germline values: CDR1 SGHDT, CDR2 YYEEEE. The length of the CDR3 is 17 residues. Sequenced here: blood, sampled from a patient treated with checkpoint blockade. The chain has TRBV5-6 and TRBJ1-6, with 10 positions matching TRBD1. The receptor was isolated from a human donor with melanoma. The CDR3 DNA reads as TGTGCCAGCAGCTTCGGACAGGGGGTCAGAGGGAATTCACCCCTCCACTTT. This codes for CASSFGQGVRGNSPLHF.